The TCR beta chain described here comes from a study of cytomegalovirus exposure and HLA in healthy donors. Points on this clone: Its antigen is not known.

V lost 3 bases, J lost 1 base, and 9 bases lay in between. Germline values: CDR1 ENHRY, CDR2 SYGVKD. This CDR3 has 15 residues. The donors were in the approximately 120-subject validation cohort, distinct from the approximately 610-subject first cohort. Broader study findings: Specific recognition of CMV antigens was confirmed in vitro for a few chains (all CMV-associated). Most TCR sequences were uncommon, yet certain public TCRs appeared in many donors. The tendency of first-cohort TCR clusters to co-occur in the 120 or so validation repertoires emerged from a later analysis.

Clones were read by immunoSEQ multiplex PCR, and TCRdb kept only the in-frame ones, dropping some. Among about 150,000 clones, approximately 88% were seen once, and the ten largest hold approximately 3.2%. Sequenced material: PBMCs. This chain joins TRBV10-3 and TRBJ2-2; D is ambiguous. The receptor comes from a woman under 30 in good health and CMV-seropositive. The CDR3 bases are TGTGCCATCAGTGAAGCCCCGCAGAACACCGGGGAGCTGTTTTTT. Translating it yields CAISEAPQNTGELFF.